The table lists the clone carrying this TCR beta chain with a few counts. Its antigen is still unknown. Distinct nucleotide sequences in the sample also encode this CDR3. Drawing of blood for sampling happened at baseline, at cycle 4 day 1, and at cycle 7 day 1. These data belong to a study of OX40 agonist ivuxolimab in advanced cancers. Findings of the study overall: Compared with CD4+, CD8+ T cells on average had more expanded clones. Clonal expansion was seen in CD4+ and CD8+ blood T cells by week 6 at 0.1 to 3.0 mg/kg.

Sequenced by immunoSEQ multiplex PCR; TCRdb stores in-frame clones only, minus some. The sample holds tens of thousands of clones; about 81% are singletons and the top ten take more than 4%. The sequenced sample was CD4+ or CD8+ T cells sorted from blood, obtained in a trial of the OX40 agonist ivuxolimab. The sequence derives from an adult with an advanced solid tumor such as melanoma, head and neck, liver or kidney cancer.

The chain's CDR3 is CASSLESVNYGYTF. The CDR3 DNA is TGCGCCAGCAGCTTGGAGTCAGTCAACTATGGCTACACCTTC. This chain uses TRBV5-1 with TRBJ1-2, with D unresolved. Trimming stripped 0 bases from V and 2 bases from J, with 8 bases between. This CDR3 comprises 14 residues. CDR1 and CDR2 (germline): SGHRS, YFSETQ. Full variable domain (rest looked up from reference TRBV5-1 and TRBJ1-2): KAGVTQTPRYLIKTRGQQVTLSCSPISGHRSVSWYQQTPGQGLQFLFEYFSETQRNKGNFPGRFSGRQFSNSRSEMNVSTLELGDSALYLCASSLESVNYGYTFGSGTRLTVV.